This T cell receptor beta chain is from a study of CD8 T cells in ankylosing spondylitis. It was by quantitative 5'-RACE with molecular barcodes that TCR beta libraries were made. TCRdb reprocessed the 5' RACE reads with MiXCR, giving one entry per CDR3 protein. Among some 29,000 distinct CDR3 sequences, 7.2% were seen once, and the ten largest hold roughly a tenth. This clonotype was observed at least ten times. Germline CDR1 SGHVS, CDR2 FNYEAQ. The CDR3 sequence is 16 residues long. Trimming took off 0 bases at V and 3 bases at J, with 12 bases between the two ends. The TCR was taken from a male donor with ankylosing spondylitis or in good health (not recorded which). V usage is TRBV7-6 and J usage is TRBJ2-1; possibly TRBD1 or TRBD2 for D (5 bases each). The sequencing sample was made of blood, either unsorted or a sorted T cell fraction (not recorded which). This CDR3 is CASSLAPGTIYNEQFF. Here the CDR3 DNA reads TGTGCCAGCAGCTTAGCCCCAGGGACGATCTACAATGAGCAGTTCTTC.